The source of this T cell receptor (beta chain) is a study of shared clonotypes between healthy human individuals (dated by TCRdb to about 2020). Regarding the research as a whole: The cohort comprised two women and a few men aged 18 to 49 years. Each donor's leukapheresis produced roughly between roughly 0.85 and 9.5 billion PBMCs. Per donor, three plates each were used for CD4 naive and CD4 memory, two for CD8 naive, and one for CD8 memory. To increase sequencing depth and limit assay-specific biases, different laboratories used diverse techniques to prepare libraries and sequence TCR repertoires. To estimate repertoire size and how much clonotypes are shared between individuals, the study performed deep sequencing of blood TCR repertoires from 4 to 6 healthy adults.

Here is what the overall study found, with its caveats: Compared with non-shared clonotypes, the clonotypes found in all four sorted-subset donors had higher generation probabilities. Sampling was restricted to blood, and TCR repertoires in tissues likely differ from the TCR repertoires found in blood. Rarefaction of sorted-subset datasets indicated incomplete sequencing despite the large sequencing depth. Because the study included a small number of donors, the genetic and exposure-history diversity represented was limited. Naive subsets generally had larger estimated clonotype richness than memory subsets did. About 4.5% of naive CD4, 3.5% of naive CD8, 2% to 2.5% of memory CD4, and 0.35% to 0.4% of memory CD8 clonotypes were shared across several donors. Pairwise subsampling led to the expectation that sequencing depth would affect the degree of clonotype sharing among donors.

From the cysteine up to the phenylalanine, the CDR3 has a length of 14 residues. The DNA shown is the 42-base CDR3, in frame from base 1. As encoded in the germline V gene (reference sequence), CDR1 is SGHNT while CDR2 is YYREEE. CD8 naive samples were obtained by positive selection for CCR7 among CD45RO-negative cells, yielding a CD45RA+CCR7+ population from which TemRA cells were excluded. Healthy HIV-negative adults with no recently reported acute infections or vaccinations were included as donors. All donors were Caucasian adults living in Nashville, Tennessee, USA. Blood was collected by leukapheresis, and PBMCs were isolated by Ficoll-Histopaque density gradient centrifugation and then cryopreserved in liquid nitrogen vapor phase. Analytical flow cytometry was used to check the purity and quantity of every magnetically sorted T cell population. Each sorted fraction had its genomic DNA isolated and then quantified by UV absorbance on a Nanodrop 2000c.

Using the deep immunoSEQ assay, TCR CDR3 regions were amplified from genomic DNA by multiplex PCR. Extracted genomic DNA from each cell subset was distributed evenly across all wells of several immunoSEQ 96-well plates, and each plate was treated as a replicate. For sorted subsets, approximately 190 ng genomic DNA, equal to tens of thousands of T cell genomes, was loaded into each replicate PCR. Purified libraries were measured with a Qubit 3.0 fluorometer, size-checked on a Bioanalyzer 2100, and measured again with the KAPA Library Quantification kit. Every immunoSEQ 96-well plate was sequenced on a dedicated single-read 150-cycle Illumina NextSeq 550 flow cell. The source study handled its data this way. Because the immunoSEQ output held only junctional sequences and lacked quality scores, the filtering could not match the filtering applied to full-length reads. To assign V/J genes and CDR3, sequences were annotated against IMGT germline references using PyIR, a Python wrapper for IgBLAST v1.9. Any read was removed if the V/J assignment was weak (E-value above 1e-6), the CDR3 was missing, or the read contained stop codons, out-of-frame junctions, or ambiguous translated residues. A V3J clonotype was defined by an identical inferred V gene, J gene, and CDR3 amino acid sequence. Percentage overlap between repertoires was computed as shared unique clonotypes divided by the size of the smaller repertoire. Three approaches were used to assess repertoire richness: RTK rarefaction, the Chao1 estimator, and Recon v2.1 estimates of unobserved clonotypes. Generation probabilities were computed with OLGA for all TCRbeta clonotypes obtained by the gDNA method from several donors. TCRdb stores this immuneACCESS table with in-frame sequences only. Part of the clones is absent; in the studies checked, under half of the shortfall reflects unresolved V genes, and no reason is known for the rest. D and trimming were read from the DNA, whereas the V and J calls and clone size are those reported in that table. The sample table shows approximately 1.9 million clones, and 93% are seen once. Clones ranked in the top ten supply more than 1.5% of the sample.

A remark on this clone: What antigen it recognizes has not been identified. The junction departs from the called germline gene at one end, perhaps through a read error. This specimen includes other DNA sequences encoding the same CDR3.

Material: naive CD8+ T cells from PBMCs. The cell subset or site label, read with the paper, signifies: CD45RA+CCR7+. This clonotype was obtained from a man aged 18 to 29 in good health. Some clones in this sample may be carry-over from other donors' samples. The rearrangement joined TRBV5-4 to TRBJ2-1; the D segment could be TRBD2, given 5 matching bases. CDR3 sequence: CASSTPGVSNEQFF. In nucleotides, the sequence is TGTGCCAGCAGCACCCCCGGGGTTAGCAATGAGCAATTCTTC.